This T cell receptor (beta chain) was sequenced for a study of pediatric ulcerative colitis. Controls had colonoscopy for suspected IBD, with normal endoscopy and no IBD the following year. This was a survey-level run. The method was immunoSEQ multiplex PCR; TCRdb's version includes in-frame clones alone and lacks a portion of them. The sample records 5,000 or so clones, 85% to 90% being singletons. Points from the study as a whole: Rectal repertoires separated controls, mild-moderate and acute severe colitis. All ulcerative colitis patients, but no controls, carried a couple of rectal clonotypes.

CDR1 and CDR2 (germline): SGHNT, YENEEA. The CDR3 is 16 amino acids. V shed 4 bases and J shed 8 bases, with 20 bases lying between them. For this clone: Antigen: not known.

Sequencing was done on a sample of blood. The TCR sequence derives from a girl aged 10 to 17 who was a control in a study of pediatric ulcerative colitis. The V call is TRBV11-3, the J call TRBJ2-2, with D possibly matching TRBD2 (6 bases). CDR3 region: CASSSSGGGAAGELFF. The CDR3 DNA reads as TGTGCCAGCAGCTCGTCGGGCGGCGGGGCAGCGGGGGAGCTGTTTTTT. The full variable domain, with the rest looked up from reference TRBV11-3 and TRBJ2-2, is EAGVVQSPRYKIIEKKQPVAFWCNPISGHNTLYWYLQNLGQGPELLIRYENEEAVDDSQLPKDRFSAERLKGVDSTLKIQPAELGDSAVYLCASSSSGGGAAGELFFGEGSRLTVL.